The rows below give T cell receptor beta chains drawn from one sample of a study of regulatory dendritic cells for organ transplantation. TCRdb's copy holds only in-frame clones and misses some; the assay was immunoSEQ multiplex PCR. This table has some 35,000 clones, about 89% appearing once. Sequenced material: naive CD8+ T cells from blood. The receptors shown here come from a human donor in good health. Both conserved end residues are part of each CDR3. The order of the fields is V gene, clone size, D gene, J gene, CDR3 DNA, CDR3 protein. A D gene is named only where the DNA matches it firmly. Size is omitted from some rows. Given values are once, few, many or a class for expanded clones.

V gene: TRBV7-9; clone size: NA; D gene: TRBD1; J gene: TRBJ1-2; CDR3 DNA: TGTGCCAGCAGCTCCCGACCCCCTACAGGGGACGGCTATGGCTACACCTTC; CDR3 protein: CASSSRPPTGDGYGYTF
V gene: TRBV29-1; clone size: NA; D gene: TRBD1; J gene: TRBJ2-7; CDR3 DNA: TGCAGCGTTGTTTTCGGACAGGGCTACGAGCAGTACTTC; CDR3 protein: CSVVFGQGYEQYF
V gene: TRBV27; clone size: once; D gene: NA; J gene: TRBJ2-2; CDR3 DNA: TGTGCCAGCAGTGAAACCCCGGTAGTTGTGAAGAACACCGGGGAGCTGTTTTTT; CDR3 protein: CASSETPVVVKNTGELFF
V gene: TRBV4-1; clone size: few; D gene: NA; J gene: TRBJ2-7; CDR3 DNA: TGCGCCAGCAGTTTAGGTCCTGCCTACGAGCAGTACTTC; CDR3 protein: CASSLGPAYEQYF
V gene: TRBV14; clone size: NA; D gene: NA; J gene: TRBJ2-4; CDR3 DNA: TGTGCCAGCAGCTCCCGTTTAGGAGCCAAAAACATTCAGTACTTC; CDR3 protein: CASSSRLGAKNIQYF
V gene: TRBV6-1; clone size: NA; D gene: NA; J gene: TRBJ2-1; CDR3 DNA: TGTGCCAGCAGTGATACTATTATGGGTGGCCGGAATGAGCAGTTCTTC; CDR3 protein: CASSDTIMGGRNEQFF
V gene: TRBV27; clone size: NA; D gene: TRBD1; J gene: TRBJ1-1; CDR3 DNA: TGTGCCAGCAGCCCCGGGACAGGCACTGAAGCTTTCTTT; CDR3 protein: CASSPGTGTEAFF
V gene: TRBV6-6; clone size: NA; D gene: NA; J gene: TRBJ2-7; CDR3 DNA: TGTGCCAGCAGTAGGGAGCAGTACTTC; CDR3 protein: CASSREQYF
V gene: TRBV30; clone size: NA; D gene: NA; J gene: TRBJ1-1; CDR3 DNA: TGTGCCTGGAGTGTACCCTTTGAAGCTTTCTTT; CDR3 protein: CAWSVPFEAFF
V gene: TRBV10-3; clone size: NA; D gene: NA; J gene: TRBJ2-7; CDR3 DNA: TGTGCCATCAGTGAGGAGGGGTTGAGCTACGAGCAGTACTTC; CDR3 protein: CAISEEGLSYEQYF
V gene: TRBV5-8; clone size: NA; D gene: NA; J gene: TRBJ2-2; CDR3 DNA: TGTGTCAGCAGCCTCCAGGACAGAGGAGCCGGGGAGCTGTTTTTT; CDR3 protein: CVSSLQDRGAGELFF
V gene: TRBV27; clone size: NA; D gene: NA; J gene: TRBJ1-4; CDR3 DNA: TGTGCCAGCAGTTTTCGTGTGGGGGGCATGGGAGAAAAACTGTTTTTT; CDR3 protein: CASSFRVGGMGEKLFF
V gene: TRBV7-9; clone size: NA; D gene: NA; J gene: TRBJ2-7; CDR3 DNA: TGTGCCAGCAGCCAGCGGGTCTACGAGCAGTACTTC; CDR3 protein: CASSQRVYEQYF
V gene: TRBV4-2; clone size: NA; D gene: NA; J gene: TRBJ2-5; CDR3 DNA: TGTGCCAGCAGCCCCGGGGTGTACCAAGAGACCCAGTACTTC; CDR3 protein: CASSPGVYQETQYF
V gene: TRBV7-9; clone size: few; D gene: NA; J gene: TRBJ1-1; CDR3 DNA: TGTGCCAGCATCCCGACATCTCGCCCTGAAGCTTTCTTT; CDR3 protein: CASIPTSRPEAFF
V gene: TRBV19; clone size: few; D gene: NA; J gene: TRBJ1-2; CDR3 DNA: TGTGCCAGTACTGGGGGGTTACGGAACTATGGCTACACCTTC; CDR3 protein: CASTGGLRNYGYTF
V gene: TRBV28; clone size: NA; D gene: NA; J gene: TRBJ2-7; CDR3 DNA: TGTGCCAGCAAGTCCTCGCGGCCCTCCTACGAGCAGTACTTC; CDR3 protein: CASKSSRPSYEQYF
V gene: TRBV12-5; clone size: NA; D gene: NA; J gene: TRBJ2-7; CDR3 DNA: TGTGCTAGTGGTTTGCGGTTCTACGAGCAGTACTTC; CDR3 protein: CASGLRFYEQYF
V gene: TRBV28; clone size: NA; D gene: NA; J gene: TRBJ1-1; CDR3 DNA: TGTGCCAGCAGTTTTCTTGTAGGAGTGGTAGAAGCTTTCTTT; CDR3 protein: CASSFLVGVVEAFF
V gene: TRBV7-6; clone size: NA; D gene: NA; J gene: TRBJ2-7; CDR3 DNA: TGTGCCAGCAGCTCAGCGACTCGGGGGGACAGGTTTTACGAGCAGTACTTC; CDR3 protein: CASSSATRGDRFYEQYF
V gene: TRBV27; clone size: NA; D gene: TRBD2; J gene: TRBJ2-1; CDR3 DNA: TGTGCCAGCAGTACCTCGACTAGCGGGGGGTCGGAGCAGTTCTTC; CDR3 protein: CASSTSTSGGSEQFF
V gene: TRBV10-3; clone size: NA; D gene: TRBD1; J gene: TRBJ1-5; CDR3 DNA: TGTGCCACCAGACAGGGGTTTGACAATCAGCCCCAGCATTTT; CDR3 protein: CATRQGFDNQPQHF
V gene: TRBV10-1; clone size: NA; D gene: TRBD1; J gene: TRBJ1-5; CDR3 DNA: TGCGCCAGCAGGCTCCGGGACAGGGCTCAATTTAGGGAGCATCAGCCCCAGCATTTT; CDR3 protein: CASRLRDRAQFREHQPQHF
V gene: TRBV14; clone size: NA; D gene: NA; J gene: TRBJ2-2; CDR3 DNA: TGTGCCAGCAGCCAATTACCCACAGGAGTCACCGGGGAGCTGTTTTTT; CDR3 protein: CASSQLPTGVTGELFF
V gene: TRBV28; clone size: NA; D gene: NA; J gene: TRBJ2-3; CDR3 DNA: TGTGCCAGCAGTTGGCAGGGCGCCACAGATACGCAGTATTTT; CDR3 protein: CASSWQGATDTQYF
V gene: TRBV4-1; clone size: NA; D gene: TRBD1; J gene: TRBJ1-1; CDR3 DNA: TGCGCCAGCAGCCACGGCGGACAGGGGAAGAACACTGAAGCTTTCTTT; CDR3 protein: CASSHGGQGKNTEAFF
V gene: TRBV5-4; clone size: NA; D gene: NA; J gene: TRBJ2-3; CDR3 DNA: TGTGCCAGCAGCCCGGGGTGGGGGAGCACAGATACGCAGTATTTT; CDR3 protein: CASSPGWGSTDTQYF